Listed below are T cell receptor beta chains from one sample, sequenced in a study of blood T cell repertoires in COVID-19. The method was immunoSEQ multiplex PCR; TCRdb's version includes in-frame clones alone and lacks a portion of them. This repertoire shows tens of thousands of clones, about 86% found once; its top ten account for roughly 4%. The specimen sequenced was peripheral blood. The receptors stem from a man older than 75 with active COVID-19. CDR3s include the opening cysteine and the closing phenylalanine or tryptophan. A D gene is named only where the DNA matches it firmly. Only part of the rows carry a size: once, few, many, or a class if the clone is expanded.

CASSGGTGINQPQHF,TGTGCCAGCAGCGGCGGGACAGGGATCAATCAGCCCCAGCATTTT,.,TRBJ1-5,TRBV9,TRBD1
CAISEAGTGIGYTF,TGTGCCATCAGTGAAGCCGGGACAGGGATTGGCTACACCTTC,once,TRBJ1-2,TRBV10-3,TRBD1
CASSPRTGAGYTF,TGTGCCAGCAGCCCTCGGACAGGGGCTGGCTACACCTTC,.,TRBJ1-2,TRBV7-8,TRBD1
CASSYYPGNEQFF,TGTGCCAGCAGTTACTACCCAGGCAATGAGCAGTTCTTC,.,TRBJ2-1,TRBV6-5,.
CASSYQGSTEAFF,TGTGCCAGCAGTTACCAAGGGAGCACTGAAGCTTTCTTT,.,TRBJ1-1,TRBV6-2/TRBV6-3,.
CASSLAASGTSSSYNEQFF,TGTGCCAGCAGCTTGGCGGCTAGCGGGACCTCAAGCTCCTACAATGAGCAGTTCTTC,.,TRBJ2-1,TRBV5-6,TRBD2
CASSSRTGQKSNTIYF,TGTGCCAGCAGCTCAAGGACAGGGCAAAAGAGTAACACCATATATTTT,.,TRBJ1-3,TRBV7-8,TRBD1
CASSDRLAGPINTGELFF,TGCGCCAGCAGCGATCGACTAGCGGGACCGATAAACACCGGGGAGCTGTTTTTT,once,TRBJ2-2,TRBV4-3,TRBD2
CASSSLGRELFF,TGTGCCAGCAGCTCTCTTGGCCGGGAGCTGTTTTTT,.,TRBJ2-2,TRBV11-3,.
CASSQNPVGNTIYF,TGTGCCAGCAGCCAAAACCCAGTCGGAAACACCATATATTTT,.,TRBJ1-3,TRBV3-1/TRBV3-2,.
CASSITGESSYEQYF,TGCGCCAGCAGCATCACAGGGGAGAGCTCCTACGAGCAGTACTTC,.,TRBJ2-7,TRBV5-1,TRBD1
CASSMTGIAGNTIYF,TGTGCCAGTAGTATGACCGGGATCGCTGGAAACACCATATATTTT,.,TRBJ1-3,TRBV19,.
CASSETGGRNTEAFF,TGTGCCAGCAGTGAGACAGGGGGCAGGAACACTGAAGCTTTCTTT,.,TRBJ1-1,TRBV6-4,TRBD1
CATSSIGGGLGQPQHF,TGTGCCACCAGCAGTATCGGGGGGGGCTTGGGTCAGCCCCAGCATTTT,.,TRBJ1-5,TRBV15,.
CASSLAPGTGKYGYTF,TGTGCCAGCAGCTTGGCCCCCGGGACAGGGAAGTATGGCTACACCTTC,.,TRBJ1-2,TRBV5-4,TRBD1
CASSLQTGTGAGNTIYF,TGTGCCAGCAGCCTACAGACCGGGACAGGGGCTGGAAACACCATATATTTT,.,TRBJ1-3,TRBV7-9,TRBD1
CASSGFSGRFSYEQYF,TGTGCCAGCAGTGGTTTTAGCGGGAGGTTCTCCTACGAGCAGTACTTC,.,TRBJ2-7,TRBV6-1,TRBD2
CASSLRTGTDTQYF,TGTGCCAGCTCCTTGCGGACTGGAACAGATACGCAGTATTTT,.,TRBJ2-3,TRBV19,.
CASSLSLEAFF,TGTGCCAGCAGCTTGTCACTTGAAGCTTTCTTT,.,TRBJ1-1,TRBV5-6,.
CAIQSGLAAAEAKNIQYF,TGTGCCATCCAATCCGGGCTAGCAGCCGCGGAGGCCAAAAACATTCAGTACTTC,.,TRBJ2-4,TRBV28,.
CASSPGYSKHYEQYF,TGTGCCAGCAGCCCTGGTTATAGCAAGCACTACGAGCAGTACTTC,few,TRBJ2-7,TRBV16,.
CASSDRGLFGELFF,TGTGCCAGCAGTGACAGGGGGCTTTTCGGGGAGCTGTTTTTT,.,TRBJ2-2,TRBV6-1,TRBD1
CASSRGQGGNQPQHF,TGTGCCAGCAGCCGGGGACAGGGTGGGAATCAGCCCCAGCATTTT,.,TRBJ1-5,TRBV7-9,TRBD1
CASSKGQGAFHEQYF,TGTGCCAGCAGTAAAGGACAGGGGGCTTTCCACGAGCAGTACTTC,.,TRBJ2-7,TRBV28,TRBD1
CAGTGTSGSQETQYF,TGTGCCGGAACAGGGACTAGCGGGAGCCAAGAGACCCAGTACTTC,few,TRBJ2-5,TRBV6-5,TRBD2
CASSPRDGFTDTQYF,TGTGCCAGCAGCCCGCGGGACGGATTCACAGATACGCAGTATTTT,.,TRBJ2-3,TRBV7-2,.
CASSRNWRAGGEETQYF,TGTGCCAGTAGTAGGAATTGGCGAGCGGGAGGGGAAGAGACCCAGTACTTC,.,TRBJ2-5,TRBV19,TRBD2
CASSSGLLASSYNEQFF,TGTGCCAGCAGTTCCGGACTACTAGCTAGCTCCTACAATGAGCAGTTCTTC,.,TRBJ2-1,TRBV28,.
CASSQATGTTYEQYF,TGTGCCAGCAGCCAAGCGACAGGGACAACCTACGAGCAGTACTTC,.,TRBJ2-7,TRBV3-1/TRBV3-2,TRBD1
CAILVPSGNYEQYF,TGTGCCATTCTCGTCCCTAGCGGTAACTACGAGCAGTACTTC,once,TRBJ2-7,TRBV2,TRBD2
CASSQDSTSETYEQYF,TGTGCCAGCAGCCAAGATTCAACAAGCGAGACCTACGAGCAGTACTTC,.,TRBJ2-7,TRBV3-1/TRBV3-2,.
CASSSGRGNEQFF,TGTGCCAGCAGCTCCGGGAGGGGGAATGAGCAGTTCTTC,.,TRBJ2-1,TRBV7-3,TRBD2
CASSAQAGTGELFF,TGTGCCAGCAGCGCCCAAGCAGGGACCGGGGAGCTGTTTTTT,.,TRBJ2-2,TRBV11-2,.
CASSVATSSVTFDNLADTQYF,TGTGCCAGCAGCGTAGCTACCTCCTCTGTTACGTTTGACAATCTGGCCGATACGCAGTATTTT,once,TRBJ2-3,TRBV9,.